This is a list of T cell receptor beta chains from one sample in a study of control samples from healthy donors and cancer patients. Produced via immunoSEQ multiplex PCR; TCRdb's table is partial and in-frame only. Of about 150,000 clones in the sample, roughly 88% were seen once. Sequenced: blood. The receptors were sampled from a man aged 18 to 30 in good health. Each CDR3 is given with its conserved first and last residue. D genes are given only for firm matches. Not all rows give a size; the values are once, few, many and, for expanded clones, a class.

- TRBJ1-3 TRBV15 - CATSRDLGSGNTIYF TGTGCCACCAGCAGAGATCTGGGGTCCGGAAACACCATATATTTT
- TRBJ1-2 TRBV28 once CASTPRGGRGYYGYTF TGTGCCAGCACTCCCAGGGGTGGCAGAGGATACTATGGCTACACCTTC
- TRBJ2-1 TRBV27 - CASSFLGGSIDEQFF TGTGCCAGCAGTTTCCTAGGGGGTAGTATAGATGAGCAGTTCTTC
- TRBJ1-5 TRBV7-2 once CASRELGRGNYSNQPQHF TGTGCCAGCAGGGAACTCGGAAGAGGCAATTATAGCAATCAGCCCCAGCATTTT
- TRBJ2-5 TRBV7-2 - CASSLVGDQETQYF TGTGCCAGCAGCTTAGTCGGGGACCAAGAGACCCAGTACTTC
- TRBJ2-3 TRBV25-1 - CASNDGTHSPDTQYF TGTGCCAGCAACGACGGGACTCACTCCCCAGATACGCAGTATTTT
- TRBJ2-3 TRBV19 - CASSIQLTDTQYF TGTGCCAGTAGTATCCAGCTTACAGATACGCAGTATTTT
TRBD1 TRBJ1-4 TRBV11-2 - CASSPGGRGRIIGNEKLFF TGTGCCAGCAGTCCCGGAGGCAGGGGGCGCATCATTGGTAATGAAAAACTGTTTTTT
- TRBJ2-3 TRBV19 once CASSIYGSTDTQYF TGTGCCAGTAGTATTTACGGTAGCACAGATACGCAGTATTTT
- TRBJ2-6 TRBV5-4 few CASSLRLGANVLTF TGTGCCAGCAGCTTGCGCCTGGGGGCCAACGTCCTGACTTTC
- TRBJ2-1 TRBV11-2 - CASSFEGGTTYNEQFF TGTGCCAGCAGCTTCGAAGGGGGGACAACCTACAATGAGCAGTTCTTC
- TRBJ2-5 TRBV5-1 - CASSIRDRTEETQYF TGCGCCAGCAGCATAAGAGACAGGACGGAAGAGACCCAGTACTTC
TRBD1 TRBJ2-1 TRBV9 - CASSVGTGAYNEQFF TGTGCCAGCAGTGTGGGGACAGGGGCCTACAATGAGCAGTTCTTC
TRBD2 TRBJ2-7 TRBV5-4 - CASSLAPLAGGSYEQYF TGTGCCAGCAGCTTGGCCCCTCTAGCGGGGGGGTCCTACGAGCAGTACTTC
- TRBJ2-1 TRBV28 - CASSLPLGGRDEQFF TGTGCCAGCAGTTTACCCTTGGGAGGCAGGGATGAGCAGTTCTTC
- TRBJ2-7 TRBV6-2/TRBV6-3 - CASSYELEEYEQYF TGTGCCAGCAGTTACGAGCTTGAGGAGTACGAGCAGTACTTC
- TRBJ1-1 TRBV3-1/TRBV3-2 - CASSPRRNTEAFF TGTGCCAGCAGCCCGCGACGGAACACTGAAGCTTTCTTT
TRBD1 TRBJ1-3 TRBV29-1 - CSVALRGQGSGNTIYF TGCAGCGTAGCCTTAAGGGGACAGGGCTCTGGAAACACCATATATTTT
- TRBJ2-6 TRBV5-6 - CASSSGPSWANVLTF TGTGCCAGCAGTTCCGGTCCCTCCTGGGCCAACGTCCTGACTTTC
TRBD1 TRBJ2-2 TRBV28 - CASSSPGTANTGELFF TGTGCCAGCAGTTCCCCAGGGACAGCGAACACCGGGGAGCTGTTTTTT
TRBD1 TRBJ1-4 TRBV20-1 - CSASITRGSEKLFF TGCAGTGCTAGTATCACCAGGGGGAGCGAAAAACTGTTTTTT
TRBD1 TRBJ1-1 TRBV7-9 - CASSLDRGRTEAFF TGTGCCAGCAGCTTAGACAGGGGGCGGACTGAAGCTTTCTTT
- TRBJ2-7 TRBV4-2 once CASSQAGGGGLYEQYF TGTGCCAGCAGCCAAGCCGGTGGGGGGGGCCTTTACGAGCAGTACTTC
- TRBJ2-1 TRBV5-4 - CASSPVGNEQFF TGTGCCAGCAGCCCGGTGGGGAATGAGCAGTTCTTC
- TRBJ2-1 TRBV9 once CASSEGPENEQFF TGTGCCAGCAGCGAGGGCCCCGAAAATGAGCAGTTCTTC
- TRBJ1-4 TRBV30 - CAWRKGGEKLFF TGTGCCTGGAGAAAGGGGGGCGAAAAACTGTTTTTT
TRBD2 TRBJ2-7 TRBV6-5 - CASSLGSSGGYEQYF TGTGCCAGCAGTTTGGGGTCTAGCGGGGGTTACGAGCAGTACTTC
- TRBJ1-1 TRBV30 - CAWKVRGESTEAFF TGTGCCTGGAAGGTGAGGGGGGAGAGCACTGAAGCTTTCTTT
- TRBJ1-1 TRBV5-4 - CASRPALEGTEAFF TGTGCCAGCAGACCAGCCCTGGAGGGGACTGAAGCTTTCTTT
TRBD1 TRBJ2-7 TRBV4-2 - CASSRQGTGGGYEQYF TGTGCCAGCAGCCGGCAAGGGACAGGGGGAGGCTACGAGCAGTACTTC
- TRBJ1-3 TRBV20-1 - CSAPYMNTIYF TGCAGTGCCCCTTATATGAACACCATATATTTT
- TRBJ2-1 TRBV5-1 - CASKLLVGNNEQFF TGCGCCAGCAAACTTTTGGTGGGGAACAATGAGCAGTTCTTC
TRBD1 TRBJ1-2 TRBV9 - CASSGTGKDYGYTF TGTGCCAGCAGCGGGACAGGGAAGGACTATGGCTACACCTTC
TRBD2 TRBJ2-3 TRBV28 - CASTTQTGSGGALGDTQYF TGTGCCAGCACCACCCAAACAGGGAGCGGGGGGGCCTTGGGAGATACGCAGTATTTT
TRBD1 TRBJ1-5 TRBV19 - CASSIWDRAQPQHF TGTGCCAGTAGTATTTGGGACAGGGCACAGCCCCAGCATTTT
TRBD2 TRBJ2-2 TRBV9 - CASCLAANTGELFF TGTGCCAGCTGTCTAGCGGCGAACACCGGGGAGCTGTTTTTT